These 4 T cell receptor beta chains were sequenced from one sample in a study of identical twins. MiXCR, applied by TCRdb to the 5' RACE reads, yields one record per CDR3 protein. The repertoire holds about 690,000 distinct CDR3 sequences, with 20% to 25% as singletons. This sample also belongs to another study, concerning T cells expressing NK-cell markers.

Sequencing was carried out using PBMCs. The receptors shown here come from a woman aged 18-29 years in good health.

This clonotype was seen only once. The chain couples TRBV25-1 to TRBJ1-4; TRBD1 matches at 10 bases. CDR1 and CDR2 from the germline V gene are MGHDK and SYGVNS. There are 15 residues in the CDR3. Trimming cost V 3 bases and J 7 bases; bases outside gene matches: 5. CDR3 sequence (DNA): TGTGCCAGCAGTGATCCCGGGACAGGGGCTGAAAAACTGTTTTTT. This translates into CASSDPGTGAEKLFF.

This rearrangement joins TRBV10-3 to TRBJ2-7; 7 positions match TRBD2. After removal of 4 bases from V and 4 bases from J, the junction contained 7 bases not matched to a gene. The length of the CDR3 is 14 residues. The germline CDR1 and CDR2 sequences are ENHRY and SYGVKD. In DNA, the CDR3 is TGTGCCATCAGTGTTCTAGCGGAGAGTTACGAGCAGTACTTC. Amino acids: CAISVLAESYEQYF.

At least ten counts were recorded for this clonotype. The chain employs TRBV20-1 and TRBJ2-2, with unresolved D. CDR3 length equals 12 residues. The germline V gene has CDR1 DFQATT and CDR2 SNEGSKA (reference sequence). V dropped 7 bases and J dropped 2 bases, with 8 bases sitting between them. This chain's CDR3 is CSVGPNTGELFF. In DNA form, the CDR3 reads TGCAGTGTTGGGCCTAACACCGGGGAGCTGTTTTTT.

At least ten counts were recorded for this clonotype. This chain connects TRBV7-2 to TRBJ1-1; the D gene is possibly TRBD1 (6 bases). Trimming pared 0 bases from V and 3 bases from J, leaving 11 bases between. This CDR3 has 15 residues. Germline-derived CDR1 and CDR2 are SGHTA and FQGNSA. DNA for the CDR3: TGTGCCAGCAGCTTAGCGGTGGGGGCCTACACTGAAGCTTTCTTT. Translation gives CASSLAVGAYTEAFF.